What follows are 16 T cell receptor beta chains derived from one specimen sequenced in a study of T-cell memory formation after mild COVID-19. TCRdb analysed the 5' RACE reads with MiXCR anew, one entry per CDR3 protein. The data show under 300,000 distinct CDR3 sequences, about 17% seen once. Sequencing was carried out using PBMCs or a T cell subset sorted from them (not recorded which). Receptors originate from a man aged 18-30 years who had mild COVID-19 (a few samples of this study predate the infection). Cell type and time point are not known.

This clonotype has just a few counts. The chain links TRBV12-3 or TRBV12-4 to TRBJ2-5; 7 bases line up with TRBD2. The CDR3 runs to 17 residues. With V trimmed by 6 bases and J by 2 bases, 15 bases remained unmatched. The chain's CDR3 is CASSPRVREGGQETQYF. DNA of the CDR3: TGTGCCAGCAGCCCTCGGGTAAGGGAGGGAGGACAAGAGACCCAGTACTTC.

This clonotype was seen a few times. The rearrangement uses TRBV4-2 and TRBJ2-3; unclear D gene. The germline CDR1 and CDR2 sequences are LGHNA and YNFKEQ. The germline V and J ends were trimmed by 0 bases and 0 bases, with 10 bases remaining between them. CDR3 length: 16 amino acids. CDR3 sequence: CASSQEYGSSTDTQYF. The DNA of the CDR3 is TGTGCCAGCAGCCAAGAGTACGGTTCTAGCACAGATACGCAGTATTTT.

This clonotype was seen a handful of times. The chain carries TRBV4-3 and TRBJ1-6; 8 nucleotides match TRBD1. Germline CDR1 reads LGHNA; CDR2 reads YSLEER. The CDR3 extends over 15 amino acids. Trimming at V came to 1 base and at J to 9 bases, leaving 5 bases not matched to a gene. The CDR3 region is CASSQVQGAFSPLHF. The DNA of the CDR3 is TGCGCCAGCAGCCAAGTGCAGGGGGCTTTTTCACCCCTCCACTTT.

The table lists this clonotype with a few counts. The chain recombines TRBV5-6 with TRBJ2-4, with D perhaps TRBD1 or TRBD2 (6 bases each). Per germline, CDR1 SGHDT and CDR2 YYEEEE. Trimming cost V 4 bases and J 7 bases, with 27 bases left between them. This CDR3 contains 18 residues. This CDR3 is CASSPAPTGRLKGNIQYF. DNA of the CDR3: TGTGCCAGCAGCCCGGCCCCCACAGGGAGGTTGAAAGGGAACATTCAGTACTTC.

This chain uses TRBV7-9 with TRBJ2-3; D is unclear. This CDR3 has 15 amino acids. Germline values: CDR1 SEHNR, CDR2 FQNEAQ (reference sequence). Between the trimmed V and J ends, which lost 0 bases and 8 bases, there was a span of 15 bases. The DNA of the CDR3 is TGTGCCAGCAGCTTAGCGGGTCCTCTGGTAGGTACGCAGTATTTT. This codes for CASSLAGPLVGTQYF. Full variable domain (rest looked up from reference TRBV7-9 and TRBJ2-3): DTGVSQNPRHKITKRGQNVTFRCDPISEHNRLYWYRQTLGQGPEFLTYFQNEAQLEKSRLLSDRFSAERPKGSFSTLEIQRTEQGDSAMYLCASSLAGPLVGTQYFGPGTRLTVL.

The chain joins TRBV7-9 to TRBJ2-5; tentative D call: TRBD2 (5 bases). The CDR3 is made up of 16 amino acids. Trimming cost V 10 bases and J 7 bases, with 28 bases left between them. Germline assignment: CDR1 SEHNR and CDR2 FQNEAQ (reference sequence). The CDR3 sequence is CATRPPREDLRGTQYF. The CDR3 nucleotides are TGTGCCACCCGACCGCCCCGCGAAGACCTCCGGGGGACCCAGTACTTC.

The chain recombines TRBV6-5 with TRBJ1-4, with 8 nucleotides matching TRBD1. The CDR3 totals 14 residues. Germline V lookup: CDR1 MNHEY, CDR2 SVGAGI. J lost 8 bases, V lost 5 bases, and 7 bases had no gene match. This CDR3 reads CASSRTGSDEKLFF. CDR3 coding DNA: TGTGCCAGCAGTCGGACAGGGTCAGACGAAAAACTGTTTTTT.

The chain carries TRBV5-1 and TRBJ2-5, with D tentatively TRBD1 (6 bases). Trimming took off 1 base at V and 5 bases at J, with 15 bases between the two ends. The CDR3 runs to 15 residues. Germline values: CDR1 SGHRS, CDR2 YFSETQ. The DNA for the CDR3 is TGCGCCAGCAGCTTGTTTGGGGGCCAGGGGGAGACCCAGTACTTC. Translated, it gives CASSLFGGQGETQYF.

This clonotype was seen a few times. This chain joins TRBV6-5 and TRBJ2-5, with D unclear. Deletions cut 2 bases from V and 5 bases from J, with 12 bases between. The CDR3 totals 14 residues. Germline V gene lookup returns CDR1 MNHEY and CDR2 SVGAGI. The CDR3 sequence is CASSYRLTRETQYF. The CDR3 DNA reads TGTGCCAGCAGTTACCGTTTGACGCGGGAGACCCAGTACTTC.

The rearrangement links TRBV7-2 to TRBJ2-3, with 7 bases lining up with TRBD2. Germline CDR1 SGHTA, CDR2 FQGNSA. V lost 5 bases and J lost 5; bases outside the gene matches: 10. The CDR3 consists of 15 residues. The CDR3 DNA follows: TGTGCCAGCAGCGCCCGGACTAGGGCTATAGATACGCAGTATTTT. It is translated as CASSARTRAIDTQYF.

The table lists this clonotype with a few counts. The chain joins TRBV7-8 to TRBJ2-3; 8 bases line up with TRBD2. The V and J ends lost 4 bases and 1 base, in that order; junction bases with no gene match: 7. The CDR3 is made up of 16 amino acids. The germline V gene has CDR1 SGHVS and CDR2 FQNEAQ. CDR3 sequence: CASSSPGLGRTDTQYF. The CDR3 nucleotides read TGTGCCAGCAGCTCTCCGGGACTAGGGCGCACAGATACGCAGTATTTT.

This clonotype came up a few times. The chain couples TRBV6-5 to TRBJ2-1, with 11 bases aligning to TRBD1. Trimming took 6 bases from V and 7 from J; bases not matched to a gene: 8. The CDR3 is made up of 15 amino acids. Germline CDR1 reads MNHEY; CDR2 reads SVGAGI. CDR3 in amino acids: CASSWDRGTMNEQFF. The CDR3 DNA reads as TGTGCCAGCAGCTGGGACAGGGGGACAATGAATGAGCAGTTCTTC.

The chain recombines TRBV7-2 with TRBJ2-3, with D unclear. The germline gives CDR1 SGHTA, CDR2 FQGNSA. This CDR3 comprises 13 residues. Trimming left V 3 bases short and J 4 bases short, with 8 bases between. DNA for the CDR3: TGTGCCAGCAGCTTTTATTCATCAGATACGCAGTATTTT. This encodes CASSFYSSDTQYF. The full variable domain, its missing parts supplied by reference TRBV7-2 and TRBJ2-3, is GAGVSQSPSNKVTEKGKDVELRCDPISGHTALYWYRQSLGQGLEFLIYFQGNSAPDKSGLPSDRFSAERTGGSVSTLTIQRTQQEDSAVYLCASSFYSSDTQYFGPGTRLTVL.

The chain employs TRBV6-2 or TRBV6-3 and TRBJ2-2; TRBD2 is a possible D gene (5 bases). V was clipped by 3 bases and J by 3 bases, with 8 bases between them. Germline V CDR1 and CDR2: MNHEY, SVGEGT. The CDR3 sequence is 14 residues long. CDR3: CASSYSGYTGELFF. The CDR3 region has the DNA TGTGCCAGCAGTTATTCGGGATACACCGGGGAGCTGTTTTTT.

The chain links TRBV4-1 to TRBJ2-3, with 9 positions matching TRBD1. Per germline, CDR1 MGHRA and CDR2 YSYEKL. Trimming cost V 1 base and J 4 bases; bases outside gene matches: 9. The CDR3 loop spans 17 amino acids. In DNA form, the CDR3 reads TGCGCCAGCAGCCAAGGGAGGGGGACAGGGAACCCAGATACGCAGTATTTT. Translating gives CASSQGRGTGNPDTQYF.

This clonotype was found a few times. CDR3 sequence: CASSLALQGEGYTF. For the CDR3, the DNA is TGTGCCAGCAGCTTGGCCTTGCAGGGAGAAGGCTACACCTTC. The chain couples TRBV5-4 to TRBJ1-2; the D gene is possibly TRBD1 (5 bases). The CDR3 consists of 14 residues. The germline V gene encodes CDR1 SGHNT and CDR2 YYREEE (reference sequence). Trimming removed 0 bases at V and 8 bases at J, with 14 bases between.